These 18 T cell receptor beta chains came from one sample sequenced in a study of CD8+CD57+ T cells in acquired aplastic anemia. Patients included in sequencing had previously demonstrated CD8+CD57+ cell expansion by flow cytometry. According to the study, genomic DNA was the template for TCR beta VDJ and CDR3 profiling. Each CDR3 protein is one row after TCRdb ran MiXCR on the reads. The table lists under 350,000 distinct CDR3 sequences, approximately 57% of them singletons. The sample taken for sequencing was sorted CD4+, CD8+, or CD8+CD57+ T cells (not recorded which) from PBMCs. Receptor source: a human donor with aplastic anemia.

The genes are TRBV20-1 and TRBJ2-7; 7 nucleotides line up with TRBD2. This CDR3 has 14 residues. With V trimmed by 0 bases and J by 1 base, 3 bases remained unmatched. Looked up from germline, CDR1 is DFQATT and CDR2 is SNEGSKA (reference sequence). CDR3 DNA: TGCAGTGCTAGAGAGACTAGCCGATCCTACGAGCAGTACTTC. Its translation is CSARETSRSYEQYF.

This clonotype was seen repeatedly, ten times or more. A read error is possible here, since a much larger clone lies one base away. The chain couples TRBV15 to TRBJ1-2; TRBD1 might be the D (5 bases). Germline CDR1 LNHNV, CDR2 YYDKDF (reference sequence). The CDR3 length is 15 residues. The CDR3 region has the DNA TGTGCCACCAGCAGAGAGGGAAGCAGGGAGGCCGGCTACGCCTTC. It encodes CATSREGSREAGYAF.

This clonotype occurred many times. V and J are TRBV3-1 and TRBJ2-5, with D possibly matching TRBD1 (5 bases). The germline V gene has CDR1 LGHDT and CDR2 YNNKEL (reference sequence). The V end was cut by 4 bases, the J end by 5 bases, with 11 bases between. The CDR3 extends over 13 amino acids. The CDR3 loop is CASSRRGPETQYF. CDR3 coding DNA: TGTGCCAGCAGCCGAAGGGGTCCCGAGACCCAGTACTTC.

The V gene is TRBV20-1, the J gene TRBJ2-1, with a weak D call TRBD1 (6 bases). The germline V and J ends were trimmed by 2 bases and 5 bases, with 16 bases remaining between them. Germline V gene sequence: CDR1 DFQATT, CDR2 SNEGSKA (reference sequence). The CDR3 is made up of 15 amino acids. CDR3 sequence: CSARNPGTNHNEQFF. The CDR3, as DNA: TGCAGTGCTAGAAACCCCGGGACAAACCACAATGAGCAGTTCTTC.

The V call is TRBV20-1, the J call TRBJ1-2; no definite D call. This CDR3 region has 13 residues. Germline CDR1 and CDR2: DFQATT and SNEGSKA (reference sequence). The V end lost 0 bases, the J end lost 0 bases, and 5 bases lay between the germline ends. The CDR3 is CSARDRSNYGYTF. The CDR3, as DNA: TGCAGTGCTAGAGACAGATCTAACTATGGCTACACCTTC.

This sequence joins TRBV19 and TRBJ2-7, with 7 bases that match TRBD1. CDR3 length: 13 residues. Per the germline V gene, CDR1 is LNHDA and CDR2 is SQIVND (reference sequence). Trimming cost V 6 bases and J 2 bases; bases outside gene matches: 4. The CDR3 sequence: CASRKTGTYEQYF. CDR3 nucleotide sequence: TGTGCCAGTAGAAAGACAGGGACCTACGAGCAGTACTTC.

This clonotype has at least ten counts. This sequence joins TRBV5-8 and TRBJ2-3; 8 positions agree with TRBD2. The CDR3 spans 16 residues. V dropped 0 bases and J dropped 2; count of bases not matched to a gene: 5. Germline CDR1 SGHTS, CDR2 YDEGEE. The CDR3 loop reads CASSLVIAGSTDTQYF. CDR3 nucleotide sequence: TGTGCCAGCAGCTTGGTAATAGCGGGATCCACAGATACGCAGTATTTT.

Worth noting for this clonotype: The junction differs from germline at one of its ends, possibly a read error. The chain has TRBV10-3 and TRBJ1-2, with 7 bases identical to TRBD1. The CDR3 length is 13 residues. Germline V gene sequence: CDR1 ENHRY, CDR2 SYGVKD. The chain's CDR3 is CANSGGQPYGYTF. The CDR3 nucleotides are TGTGCCAACAGTGGGGGACAGCCCTATGGCTACACCTTC.

This clonotype was detected a few times. V and J are TRBV19 and TRBJ2-7; D could derive from TRBD1 or TRBD2 (6 bases each). The germline V gene has CDR1 LNHDA and CDR2 SQIVND (reference sequence). V was clipped by 5 bases and J by 7 bases, with 18 bases between them. CDR3 length: 14 amino acids. The CDR3 sequence: CASSRETGRREQYF. The CDR3 nucleotides are TGTGCCAGTAGTCGGGAGACAGGACGGAGAGAGCAGTACTTC.

Turning to this clonotype: It is likely a read error, because the conserved phenylalanine at the end of the CDR3 is missing. The rearrangement joins TRBV2 to TRBJ1-1, with D possibly matching TRBD1 (6 bases). V lost 6 bases and J 7 bases, leaving 21 bases between the germline ends. The length of the CDR3 is 15 residues. Germline V gene data show CDR1 as SNHLY and CDR2 as FYNNEI. The CDR3 sequence is CASSQGTFTGNEAFS. The DNA for the CDR3 is TGTGCCAGCAGCCAAGGGACATTTACGGGCAATGAAGCTTTCTCT.

This rearrangement joins TRBV7-9 to TRBJ1-2; 8 nucleotides agree with TRBD1. Trimming removed 0 bases from V and 7 bases from J; junction bases left unmatched: 10. This CDR3 has 16 residues. Germline V gene sequence: CDR1 SEHNR, CDR2 FQNEAQ (reference sequence). The CDR3: CASSLAQSRQGLGYTF. In DNA, the CDR3 is TGTGCCAGCAGCTTAGCGCAGTCGAGACAGGGGCTTGGCTACACCTTC.

This clonotype was observed at least ten times. This chain connects TRBV7-6 to TRBJ2-2; 8 bases map to TRBD2. The CDR3 loop spans 15 amino acids. Per the germline V gene, CDR1 is SGHVS and CDR2 is FNYEAQ. V lost 6 bases to trimming and J lost 6 bases; unmatched junction nucleotides: 9. CDR3 region: CASSPGTSLSGELFF. The CDR3 DNA sequence: TGTGCCAGCAGTCCCGGGACTAGTCTTTCCGGGGAGCTGTTTTTT.

This clonotype was counted a few times. CDR3 sequence reads: CASRDSTNYGYTF. In DNA form, the CDR3 reads TGTGCCAGCAGGGACAGTACTAACTATGGCTACACCTTC. The chain employs TRBV2 and TRBJ1-2, with a tentative D call TRBD1 (6 bases). The CDR3 loop spans 13 amino acids. Per the germline V gene, CDR1 is SNHLY and CDR2 is FYNNEI. V was pared by 6 bases and J by 0 bases, with 8 bases between.

The chain couples TRBV20-1 to TRBJ1-2; the match to TRBD1 covers 7 bases. This CDR3 is built from 16 residues. V shed 5 bases and J 0 bases; nucleotides not matched to a gene: 12. Germline-derived CDR1 and CDR2 are DFQATT and SNEGSKA (reference sequence). CDR3: CSAVKGDSESNYGYTF. CDR3 sequence (DNA): TGCAGTGCTGTCAAAGGGGACAGTGAGTCTAACTATGGCTACACCTTC.

CDR3 sequence: CASSPLAAETQYF. The CDR3 DNA follows: TGTGCCAGCAGCCCACTAGCGGCAGAGACCCAGTACTTC. The rearrangement joins TRBV9 to TRBJ2-5, with 8 bases identical to TRBD2. This CDR3 has 13 residues. The germline V gene has CDR1 SGDLS and CDR2 YYNGEE. J gave up 4 bases and V 4 bases, and 3 bases lay outside the gene matches.

The CDR3 spells CASSLSDWYGYTF. As DNA, the CDR3 is TGTGCCAGCAGCCTGTCAGACTGGTATGGCTACACCTTC. The chain combines TRBV7-8 with TRBJ1-2; D unresolved. The CDR3 runs 13 residues. Germline V lookup: CDR1 SGHVS, CDR2 FQNEAQ. With 5 bases removed from V and 5 bases from J, the gap between germline ends came to 12 bases.

This clonotype has a handful of counts. The chain links TRBV5-5 to TRBJ2-7, with TRBD1 matching 11 bases. J gave up 4 bases and V 4 bases, and 4 bases lay outside the gene matches. CDR3 length: 14 residues. Germline values: CDR1 SGHKS, CDR2 YYEKEE (reference sequence). The CDR3 reads CASSTGQGAYEQYF. DNA of the CDR3: TGTGCCAGCAGCACTGGACAGGGGGCATACGAGCAGTACTTC.

A word on this clonotype: One end of the junction fails to match germline, which may point to a read error. The rearrangement uses TRBV5-1 and TRBJ1-6, with D possibly matching TRBD1 (6 bases). The CDR3 is 14 amino acids. CDR1 SGHRS and CDR2 YFSETQ come from the germline V gene. The CDR3 DNA is TGCGCCAGCAGCTTACAGGGTAAAGGTTCACCCCCCCACTTT. This gives the protein CASSLQGKGSPPHF.